This T cell receptor (beta chain) is from a study of blood T cell repertoires in COVID-19. Turning to the study itself: Specimens from acute and convalescent COVID-19 originated in the United States, Italy and Spain. T cells, B-cell-depleted T cells, or PBMCs supplied cDNA or gDNA.

In its sample, this clone was seen once. Looked up from germline, CDR1 is MNHEY and CDR2 is SVGAGI. The CDR3 contains 13 residues. Trimming cost V 6 bases and J 3 bases, with 10 bases left between them. In the source study's methods: Estimation of nucleated cell counts was performed using reference gene primer amplification. Produced via immunoSEQ multiplex PCR; TCRdb's table is partial and in-frame only. The V and J calls and clone size come from that table; D and trimming were worked out from the DNA. The repertoire holds more than 95,000 clones, 85% to 90% seen once, with around 3.2% in the top ten.

The receptor was derived from a human donor in a cohort sampled during active COVID-19. This sequence joins TRBV6-5 and TRBJ2-3; TRBD1 is a possible D gene (6 bases). The sequencing input was peripheral blood. DNA of the CDR3: TGTGCCAGCAGACCTAGGGGGACAGATACGCAGTATTTT. It translates to CASRPRGTDTQYF.